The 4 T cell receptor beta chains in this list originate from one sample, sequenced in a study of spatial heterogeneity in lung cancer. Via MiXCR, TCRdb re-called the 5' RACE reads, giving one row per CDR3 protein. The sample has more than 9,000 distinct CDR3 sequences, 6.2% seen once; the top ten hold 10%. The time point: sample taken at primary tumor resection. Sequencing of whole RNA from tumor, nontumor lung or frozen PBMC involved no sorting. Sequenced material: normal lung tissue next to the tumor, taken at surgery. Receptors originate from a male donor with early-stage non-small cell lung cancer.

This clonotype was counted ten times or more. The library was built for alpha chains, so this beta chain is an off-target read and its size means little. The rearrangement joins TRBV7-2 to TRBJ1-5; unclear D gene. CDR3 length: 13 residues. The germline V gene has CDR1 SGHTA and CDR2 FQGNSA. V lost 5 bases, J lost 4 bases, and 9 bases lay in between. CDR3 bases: TGTGCCAGCAGCCGGACGGATAATCAGCCCCAGCATTTT. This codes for CASSRTDNQPQHF.

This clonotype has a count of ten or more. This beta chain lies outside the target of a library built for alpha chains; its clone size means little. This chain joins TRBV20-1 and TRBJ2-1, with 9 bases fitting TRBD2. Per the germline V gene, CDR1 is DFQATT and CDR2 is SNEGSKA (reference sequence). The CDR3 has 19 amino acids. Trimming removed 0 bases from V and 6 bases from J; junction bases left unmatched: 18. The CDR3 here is CSARDMTSGTTWPTNEQFF. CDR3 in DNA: TGCAGTGCTAGAGATATGACTAGCGGAACTACCTGGCCAACCAATGAGCAGTTCTTC.

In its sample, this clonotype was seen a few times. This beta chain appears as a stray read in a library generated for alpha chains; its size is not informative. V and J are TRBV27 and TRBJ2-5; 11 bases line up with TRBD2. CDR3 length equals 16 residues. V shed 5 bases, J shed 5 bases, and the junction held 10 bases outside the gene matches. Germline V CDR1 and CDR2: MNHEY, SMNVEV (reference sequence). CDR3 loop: CASSVLAGGPVETQYF. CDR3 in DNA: TGTGCCAGCAGTGTTTTAGCGGGAGGGCCGGTTGAGACCCAGTACTTC.

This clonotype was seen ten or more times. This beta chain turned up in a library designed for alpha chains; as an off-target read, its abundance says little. In nucleotides, the CDR3 is TGCAGCGTTGACAGGGGATCGGGAGAGACCCAGTACTTC. It yields the protein CSVDRGSGETQYF. The V call is TRBV29-1, the J call TRBJ2-5, with D tentatively TRBD1 (6 bases). From germline, CDR1 is SQVTM and CDR2 ANQGSEA. This CDR3 has 13 residues. V dropped 3 bases and J dropped 4 bases, with 12 bases sitting between them.